This TCR beta chain stems from a study of T-cell reconstitution after alpha-beta-depleted transplantation in children. Study-wide results and caveats: Some patients owed their high day-60 TCRbeta diversity to surviving recipient T cells and thymic progenitors. It was newly produced T cells that mostly accounted for T-cell counts and diversity one year after transplant. Two months or so post-transplant, alpha-beta T cells reportedly derived from several hundred expanded graft clones.

With respect to this clonotype: Its antigen is not known. A junction end diverges from the germline sequence, so it may reflect a read error.

Unique molecular identifiers were used in preparing the TCRbeta library. From the PCR reads, TCRdb called clonotypes with MiXCR, one entry per CDR3 protein. The sample has some 6,000 distinct CDR3 sequences; roughly 14% are singletons. The CDR3 runs 12 residues. CDR1 DFQATT and CDR2 SNEGSKA come from the germline V gene (reference sequence). The TCR sequence derives from a boy aged 5-17 years with acute lymphoblastic leukemia, due to receive a stem cell transplant. Here the sequenced sample was PBMCs, taken before TCRalphabeta/CD19-depleted stem cell transplant. The genes are TRBV20-1 and TRBJ2-3; D is ambiguous. The CDR3 is CSAAPRGDTLYF. The CDR3 DNA sequence: TGCAGTGCTGCCCCCCGCGGAGATACGCTGTATTTT.